Reported below is one T cell receptor beta chain. Only in-frame clones appear in the TCRdb table, and some are missing; sequencing was by immunoSEQ multiplex PCR. The sample lists 2 million to 3 million clones; 80% to 95% were seen once. This sample is part of a study of shared clonotypes between healthy human individuals. Germline V gene lookup returns CDR1 SQVTM and CDR2 ANQGSEA. V shed 1 base and J 6 bases; nucleotides not matched to a gene: 6. The length of the CDR3 is 14 residues. The sample comprised naive CD4+ T cells from PBMCs. The subset is: CD45RA+ positively selected. The TCR was taken from a man between 18 and 35 years old in good health. Some clones in this sample may be carry-over from other donors' samples. The chain uses TRBV29-1 and TRBJ2-1, with TRBD2 identical over 7 bases. Here the CDR3 reads CSVEANGRFNEQFF. As DNA, the CDR3 is TGCAGCGTTGAAGCGAACGGGAGGTTCAATGAGCAGTTCTTC.